This is a list of T cell receptor beta chains from one sample in a study of T-cell reconstitution after alpha-beta-depleted transplantation in children. TCRdb re-analysed the PCR reads in MiXCR, keeping a single row per CDR3 protein. The table includes about 200,000 distinct CDR3 sequences, 6.6% detected once. Sequences were derived from PBMCs, sampled before TCRalphabeta/CD19-depleted stem cell transplant. These receptors were taken from a boy between 2 and 15 years old with acute lymphoblastic leukemia, due to receive a stem cell transplant. Each CDR3 is given with its conserved first and last residue. The order of the fields is V gene, D gene, J gene, clone size, CDR3 protein, CDR3 DNA. D genes are given only for firm matches. Clone size is not always given. Where it is, it says once, few, many or a class for expanded clones.

v_gene: TRBV4-2
d_gene: TRBD1
j_gene: TRBJ2-2
abundance: many
CDR3aa: CASSQIGDRYTGELFF
CDR3nt: TGTGCCAGCAGCCAAATTGGGGACAGGTACACCGGGGAGCTGTTTTTT

v_gene: TRBV29-1
d_gene: TRBD1
j_gene: TRBJ2-1
abundance: many
CDR3aa: CSVVQGSPHNEQFF
CDR3nt: TGCAGCGTAGTACAGGGGAGTCCCCACAATGAGCAGTTCTTC

v_gene: TRBV20-1
d_gene: -
j_gene: TRBJ2-1
abundance: many
CDR3aa: CSARKGGNEQFF
CDR3nt: TGCAGTGCTAGAAAGGGGGGGAATGAGCAGTTCTTC

v_gene: TRBV15
d_gene: -
j_gene: TRBJ2-6
abundance: many
CDR3aa: CATSTTERSGANVLTF
CDR3nt: TGTGCCACCAGCACTACAGAGCGCTCTGGGGCCAACGTCCTGACTTTC

v_gene: TRBV29-1
d_gene: -
j_gene: TRBJ2-7
abundance: -
CDR3aa: CSVEGREGSYEQYF
CDR3nt: TGCAGCGTCGAAGGACGCGAAGGGTCCTACGAGCAGTACTTC

v_gene: TRBV12-3/TRBV12-4
d_gene: -
j_gene: TRBJ2-4
abundance: many
CDR3aa: CASRRDRLSIQYF
CDR3nt: TGTGCCAGCAGACGGGACCGCCTGTCCATTCAGTACTTC

v_gene: TRBV7-2
d_gene: -
j_gene: TRBJ1-1
abundance: few
CDR3aa: CASSLDKQGAFF
CDR3nt: TGTGCCAGCAGCTTAGATAAGCAGGGGGCTTTCTTT

v_gene: TRBV6-2/TRBV6-3
d_gene: -
j_gene: TRBJ1-5
abundance: -
CDR3aa: CASSYRPHGLNQPQHF
CDR3nt: TGTGCCAGCAGTTACAGGCCCCACGGGTTGAATCAGCCCCAGCATTTT

v_gene: TRBV7-2
d_gene: -
j_gene: TRBJ2-3
abundance: many
CDR3aa: CASSLAQLSTDTQYF
CDR3nt: TGTGCCAGCAGCTTAGCGCAGCTAAGCACAGATACGCAGTATTTT

v_gene: TRBV28
d_gene: TRBD2
j_gene: TRBJ2-1
abundance: few
CDR3aa: CASRTPQRERGYNEQFF
CDR3nt: TGTGCCAGCAGAACACCCCAGCGGGAGAGGGGCTACAATGAGCAGTTCTTC

v_gene: TRBV7-9
d_gene: -
j_gene: TRBJ2-7
abundance: -
CDR3aa: CASSLVQSHLSYEQYF
CDR3nt: TGTGCCAGCAGCTTAGTGCAGAGTCACCTTTCCTACGAGCAGTACTTC

v_gene: TRBV20-1
d_gene: -
j_gene: TRBJ2-7
abundance: many
CDR3aa: CSAPSPNPPYEQYF
CDR3nt: TGCAGTGCACCGAGTCCGAATCCTCCCTACGAGCAGTACTTC

v_gene: TRBV7-9
d_gene: TRBD1
j_gene: TRBJ2-7
abundance: -
CDR3aa: CASSRDGTVSYEQYF
CDR3nt: TGTGCCAGCAGTCGAGACGGGACAGTATCCTACGAGCAGTACTTC

v_gene: TRBV28
d_gene: TRBD2
j_gene: TRBJ2-7
abundance: many
CDR3aa: CATGTSGGRSYF
CDR3nt: TGTGCAACCGGGACTAGCGGGGGTCGGTCGTACTTC

v_gene: TRBV15
d_gene: TRBD1
j_gene: TRBJ2-7
abundance: -
CDR3aa: CATSMGTEYEQYF
CDR3nt: TGTGCCACCAGCATGGGGACAGAATACGAGCAGTACTTC

v_gene: TRBV27
d_gene: -
j_gene: TRBJ2-3
abundance: -
CDR3aa: CASAPEGWADTQYF
CDR3nt: TGTGCCAGCGCCCCCGAAGGGTGGGCAGATACGCAGTATTTT

v_gene: TRBV11-2
d_gene: TRBD1
j_gene: TRBJ1-1
abundance: many
CDR3aa: CASSGQGDSFF
CDR3nt: TGTGCCAGCAGCGGACAGGGTGATTCTTTCTTT

v_gene: TRBV5-1
d_gene: -
j_gene: TRBJ2-5
abundance: many
CDR3aa: CASSLIGSGQETQYF
CDR3nt: TGCGCCAGCAGCTTAATCGGCAGCGGGCAAGAGACCCAGTACTTC

v_gene: TRBV7-2
d_gene: TRBD1
j_gene: TRBJ1-5
abundance: few
CDR3aa: CASSLVSGTGNNQPQHF
CDR3nt: TGTGCCAGCAGCTTAGTCTCCGGGACAGGGAACAATCAGCCCCAGCATTTT

v_gene: TRBV4-2
d_gene: -
j_gene: TRBJ2-2
abundance: many
CDR3aa: CASFPGTGELFF
CDR3nt: TGTGCCAGCTTCCCCGGCACCGGGGAGCTGTTTTTT

v_gene: TRBV5-1
d_gene: TRBD2
j_gene: TRBJ2-1
abundance: -
CDR3aa: CASSLEAGLYNEQFF
CDR3nt: TGCGCCAGCAGCTTGGAAGCGGGACTATACAATGAGCAGTTCTTC

v_gene: TRBV7-6
d_gene: TRBD2
j_gene: TRBJ2-7
abundance: few
CDR3aa: CASSLGPGTSAEQYF
CDR3nt: TGTGCCAGCAGCTTGGGGCCGGGGACTAGCGCCGAGCAGTACTTC

v_gene: TRBV28
d_gene: TRBD1
j_gene: TRBJ2-7
abundance: many
CDR3aa: CASSYRPGQGDEQYF
CDR3nt: TGTGCCAGCAGTTACCGTCCGGGACAGGGGGACGAGCAGTACTTC

v_gene: TRBV3-1
d_gene: TRBD2
j_gene: TRBJ2-3
abundance: many
CDR3aa: CASSLSGTTPYDTQYF
CDR3nt: TGTGCCAGCAGCCTTTCCGGGACTACCCCTTACGATACGCAGTATTTT

v_gene: TRBV6-1
d_gene: TRBD2
j_gene: TRBJ2-1
abundance: -
CDR3aa: CASSPGTSVDEQFF
CDR3nt: TGTGCCAGCAGCCCCGGGACTAGCGTCGATGAGCAGTTCTTC

v_gene: TRBV6-2/TRBV6-3
d_gene: -
j_gene: TRBJ2-4
abundance: many
CDR3aa: CASSYVAAQAPGKNIQYF
CDR3nt: TGTGCCAGCAGTTACGTTGCAGCTCAAGCCCCCGGAAAAAACATTCAGTACTTC

v_gene: TRBV10-3
d_gene: TRBD2
j_gene: TRBJ2-1
abundance: many
CDR3aa: CAINTGLAGTNEQFF
CDR3nt: TGTGCCATCAACACCGGACTAGCGGGAACCAATGAGCAGTTCTTC

v_gene: TRBV20-1
d_gene: -
j_gene: TRBJ1-1
abundance: many
CDR3aa: CSARFQETEAFF
CDR3nt: TGCAGTGCTAGGTTCCAGGAGACTGAAGCTTTCTTT

v_gene: TRBV28
d_gene: -
j_gene: TRBJ2-7
abundance: few
CDR3aa: CASSLTAGAYEQYF
CDR3nt: TGTGCCAGCAGTTTGACGGCGGGTGCCTACGAGCAGTACTTC

v_gene: TRBV7-3
d_gene: TRBD1
j_gene: TRBJ2-7
abundance: many
CDR3aa: CASSLTATGAYEQYF
CDR3nt: TGTGCCAGCAGCTTAACCGCGACAGGGGCCTACGAGCAGTACTTC

v_gene: TRBV28
d_gene: -
j_gene: TRBJ1-5
abundance: -
CDR3aa: CASREAGGNQPQHF
CDR3nt: TGTGCCAGCAGGGAAGCGGGGGGCAATCAGCCCCAGCATTTT

v_gene: TRBV6-2/TRBV6-3
d_gene: TRBD1
j_gene: TRBJ2-7
abundance: many
CDR3aa: CASSYDPGTGTLEQYF
CDR3nt: TGTGCCAGCAGTTACGACCCCGGGACAGGGACGTTGGAGCAGTACTTC

v_gene: TRBV12-3/TRBV12-4
d_gene: TRBD1
j_gene: TRBJ2-3
abundance: many
CDR3aa: CASSSTGVPTDTQYF
CDR3nt: TGTGCCAGCAGTTCGACAGGGGTGCCTACAGATACGCAGTATTTT

v_gene: TRBV5-1
d_gene: TRBD1
j_gene: TRBJ2-2
abundance: few
CDR3aa: CASSSGGWTGATGELFF
CDR3nt: TGCGCCAGCAGCTCCGGAGGTTGGACAGGGGCCACCGGGGAGCTGTTTTTT

v_gene: TRBV4-1
d_gene: -
j_gene: TRBJ2-2
abundance: -
CDR3aa: CASSQEPGANTGELFF
CDR3nt: TGCGCCAGCAGCCAAGAACCGGGAGCGAACACCGGGGAGCTGTTTTTT

v_gene: TRBV20-1
d_gene: -
j_gene: TRBJ2-4
abundance: many
CDR3aa: CSATLANGAKNIQYF
CDR3nt: TGCAGTGCCACGCTGGCAAACGGAGCCAAAAACATTCAGTACTTC

v_gene: TRBV5-5
d_gene: -
j_gene: TRBJ2-3
abundance: many
CDR3aa: CASSLEIVTDTQYF
CDR3nt: TGTGCCAGCAGCTTGGAGATAGTTACGGATACGCAGTATTTT

v_gene: TRBV28
d_gene: -
j_gene: TRBJ1-2
abundance: -
CDR3aa: CASSLSDLAYGYTF
CDR3nt: TGTGCCAGCAGTTTGTCTGATCTTGCCTATGGCTACACCTTC

v_gene: TRBV9
d_gene: -
j_gene: TRBJ2-3
abundance: many
CDR3aa: CASSVRQAATDTQYF
CDR3nt: TGTGCCAGCAGCGTAAGGCAAGCAGCCACAGATACGCAGTATTTT

v_gene: TRBV19
d_gene: -
j_gene: TRBJ1-1
abundance: few
CDR3aa: CASRAGLNTEAFF
CDR3nt: TGTGCCAGTAGAGCTGGGCTGAACACTGAAGCTTTCTTT

v_gene: TRBV7-9
d_gene: -
j_gene: TRBJ1-5
abundance: many
CDR3aa: CASSPDGTSNQPQHF
CDR3nt: TGTGCCAGCAGCCCTGATGGTACCAGCAATCAGCCCCAGCATTTT

v_gene: TRBV5-6
d_gene: -
j_gene: TRBJ2-1
abundance: -
CDR3aa: CASSPSHIGNNEQFF
CDR3nt: TGTGCCAGCAGCCCGTCCCATATAGGGAACAATGAGCAGTTCTTC

v_gene: TRBV7-2
d_gene: -
j_gene: TRBJ1-5
abundance: few
CDR3aa: CASSLGQVQGPQHF
CDR3nt: TGTGCCAGCAGCTTAGGACAGGTCCAGGGGCCCCAGCATTTT